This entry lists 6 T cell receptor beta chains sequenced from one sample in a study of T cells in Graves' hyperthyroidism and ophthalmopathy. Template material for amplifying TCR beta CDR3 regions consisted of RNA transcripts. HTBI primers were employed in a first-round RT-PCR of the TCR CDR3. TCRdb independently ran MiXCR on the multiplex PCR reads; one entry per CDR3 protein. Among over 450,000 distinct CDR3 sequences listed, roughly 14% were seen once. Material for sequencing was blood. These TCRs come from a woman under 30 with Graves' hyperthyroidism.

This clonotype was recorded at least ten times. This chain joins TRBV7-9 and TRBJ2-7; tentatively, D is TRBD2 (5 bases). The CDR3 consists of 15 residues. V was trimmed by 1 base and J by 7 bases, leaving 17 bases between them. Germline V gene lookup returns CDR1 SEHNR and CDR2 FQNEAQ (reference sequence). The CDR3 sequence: CASSLGGSPLGEQYV. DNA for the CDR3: TGTGCCAGCAGCTTAGGAGGGAGTCCCTTGGGGGAGCAGTACGTC.

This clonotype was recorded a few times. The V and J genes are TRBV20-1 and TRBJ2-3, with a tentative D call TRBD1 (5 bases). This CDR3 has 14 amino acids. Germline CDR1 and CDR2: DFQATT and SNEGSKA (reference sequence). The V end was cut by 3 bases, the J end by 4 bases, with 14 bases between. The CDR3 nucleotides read TGCAGTGCTAGTTTACCCCAGGGCGCAGATACGCAGTATTTT. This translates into CSASLPQGADTQYF.

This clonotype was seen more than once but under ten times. The CDR3, as DNA: TGTGCCAGCAGCCCCTCCGGACCGCACAATGAGCAGTTCTTC. Its translation: CASSPSGPHNEQFF. The genes are TRBV7-3 and TRBJ2-1; no reliable D call. Germline-derived CDR1 and CDR2 are SGHTA and FQGTGA. Trimming removed 5 bases at V and 5 bases at J, with 13 bases between. The CDR3 covers 14 residues.

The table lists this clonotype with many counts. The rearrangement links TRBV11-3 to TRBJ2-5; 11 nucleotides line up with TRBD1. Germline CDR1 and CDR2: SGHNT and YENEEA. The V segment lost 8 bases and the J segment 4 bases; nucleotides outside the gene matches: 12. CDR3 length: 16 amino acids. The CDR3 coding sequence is TGTGCCAGCCGAACCGGGACAGGGGGTCCCCCAGAGACCCAGTACTTC. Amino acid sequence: CASRTGTGGPPETQYF.

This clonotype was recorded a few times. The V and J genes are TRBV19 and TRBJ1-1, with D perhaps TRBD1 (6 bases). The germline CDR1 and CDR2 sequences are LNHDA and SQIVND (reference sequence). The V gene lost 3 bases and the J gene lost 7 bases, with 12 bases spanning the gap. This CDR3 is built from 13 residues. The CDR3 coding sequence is TGTGCCAGTAGTATCCCCGACAGGAGTGAAGCTTTCTTT. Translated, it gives CASSIPDRSEAFF.

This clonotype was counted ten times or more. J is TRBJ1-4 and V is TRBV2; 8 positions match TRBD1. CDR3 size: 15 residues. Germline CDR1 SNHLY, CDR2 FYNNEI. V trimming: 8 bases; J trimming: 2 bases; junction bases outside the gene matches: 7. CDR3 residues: CASLDRGVTNEKLFF. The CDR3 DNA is TGTGCCAGCCTAGACAGGGGCGTCACTAATGAAAAACTGTTTTTT.